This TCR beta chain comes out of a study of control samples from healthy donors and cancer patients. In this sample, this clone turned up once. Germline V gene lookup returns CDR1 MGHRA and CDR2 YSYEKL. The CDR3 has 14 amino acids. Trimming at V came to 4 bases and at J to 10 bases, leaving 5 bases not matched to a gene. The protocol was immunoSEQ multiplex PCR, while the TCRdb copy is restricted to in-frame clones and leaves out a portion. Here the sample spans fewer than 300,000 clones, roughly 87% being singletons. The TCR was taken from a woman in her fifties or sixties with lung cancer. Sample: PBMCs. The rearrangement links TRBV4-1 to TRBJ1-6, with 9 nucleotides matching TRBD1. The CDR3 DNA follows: TGCGCCAGCAGCCTGGGACAGGGTGACTCACCCCTCCACTTT. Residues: CASSLGQGDSPLHF.